These 5 T cell receptor beta chains were sequenced from one sample in a study of monozygotic twins with inflammatory bowel disease. Using the 5' RACE reads, TCRdb records one entry per CDR3 protein without DNA. The sample has under 150,000 distinct CDR3 sequences. Sequenced sample: blood. The receptor source for this set is a human donor with ulcerative colitis or Crohn's disease, or a healthy co-twin of an affected twin (not recorded which).

This chain uses TRBV20-1 with TRBJ1-1. This CDR3 has 13 residues. Germline assignment: CDR1 DFQATT and CDR2 SNEGSKA (reference sequence). The CDR3 region is CSAPREMNTEAFF.

V is TRBV7-2 and J is TRBJ1-5. The CDR3 covers 13 residues. Germline V gene lookup returns CDR1 SGHTA and CDR2 FQGNSA. CDR3 amino acids: CASSFDRNQPQHF.

This chain uses TRBV20-1 with TRBJ2-5; TCRdb lists TRBD1, though no DNA is available to test this call. The CDR3 extends over 14 amino acids. Germline CDR1 and CDR2: DFQATT and SNEGSKA (reference sequence). This chain's CDR3 is CSARSGGAGETQYF.

The chain employs TRBV4-2 and TRBJ2-4; TCRdb outputs TRBD2, but without DNA this stays unchecked. The CDR3 is 18 residues long. Germline V gives CDR1 LGHNA, CDR2 YNFKEQ. The CDR3: CASSQERTSVLAKNMQYF.

The chain combines TRBV12-3 or TRBV12-4 with TRBJ2-3; TCRdb reports TRBD1, a call that lacks DNA to check it against. This CDR3 comprises 14 residues. The CDR3 spells CATGRDSLADTQYF.